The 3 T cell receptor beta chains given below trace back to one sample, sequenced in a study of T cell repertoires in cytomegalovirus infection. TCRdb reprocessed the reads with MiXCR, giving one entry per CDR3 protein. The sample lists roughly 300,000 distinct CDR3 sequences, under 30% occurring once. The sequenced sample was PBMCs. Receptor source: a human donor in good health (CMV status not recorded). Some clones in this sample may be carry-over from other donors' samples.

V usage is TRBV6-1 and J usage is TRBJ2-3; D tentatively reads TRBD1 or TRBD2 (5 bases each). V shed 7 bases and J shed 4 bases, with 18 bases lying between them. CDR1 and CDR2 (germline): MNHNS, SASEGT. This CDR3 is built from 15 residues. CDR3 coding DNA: TGTGCCAGCAAGACTGCCTCCCGGGGACCAGATACGCAGTATTTT. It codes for CASKTASRGPDTQYF.

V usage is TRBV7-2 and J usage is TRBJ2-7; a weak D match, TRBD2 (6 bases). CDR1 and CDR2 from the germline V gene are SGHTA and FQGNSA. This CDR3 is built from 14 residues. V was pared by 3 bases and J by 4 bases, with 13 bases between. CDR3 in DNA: TGTGCCAGCAGCTTTAGCGGAAGCCGTTACGAGCAGTACGTC. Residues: CASSFSGSRYEQYV.

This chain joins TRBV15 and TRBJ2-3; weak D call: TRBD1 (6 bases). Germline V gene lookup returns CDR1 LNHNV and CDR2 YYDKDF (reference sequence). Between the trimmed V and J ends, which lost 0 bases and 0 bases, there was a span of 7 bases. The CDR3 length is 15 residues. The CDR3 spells CATSREGGSTDTQYF. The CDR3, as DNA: TGTGCCACCAGCAGAGAAGGGGGAAGCACAGATACGCAGTATTTT.